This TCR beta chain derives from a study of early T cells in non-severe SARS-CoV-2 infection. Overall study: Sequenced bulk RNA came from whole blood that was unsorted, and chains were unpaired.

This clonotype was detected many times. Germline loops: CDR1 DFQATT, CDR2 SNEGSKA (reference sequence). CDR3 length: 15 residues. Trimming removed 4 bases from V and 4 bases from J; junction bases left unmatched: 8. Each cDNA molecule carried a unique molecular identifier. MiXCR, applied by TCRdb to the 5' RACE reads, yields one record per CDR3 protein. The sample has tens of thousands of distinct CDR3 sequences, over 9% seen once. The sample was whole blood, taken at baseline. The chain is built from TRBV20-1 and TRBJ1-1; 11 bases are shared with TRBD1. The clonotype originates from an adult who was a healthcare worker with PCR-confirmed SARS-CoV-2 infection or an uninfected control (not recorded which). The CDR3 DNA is TGCAGTGCTACCGGACAGGGGGCTGGTGGCACTGAAGCTTTCTTT. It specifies CSATGQGAGGTEAFF.